This T cell receptor (beta chain) is drawn from a study of blood T cells in healthy people across ages. Together with a sample-barcoded 5' primer, a J-beta primer mix was included in a second PCR lasting about 7 to 11 cycles. MiXCR, applied by TCRdb to the 5' RACE reads, yields one record per CDR3 protein. The table records approximately 800,000 distinct CDR3 sequences, under 30% of them present only once. These data are also associated with another study on T cells of mothers and their children. That work adds: The authors detected no persistent microchimeric T cell clones.

Source material: blood. This receptor was obtained from a boy aged 5-17 years in good health.

CDR3 bases: TGTGCCAGCAGTTTCCAGGGAACCTATGGCTACACCTTC. Protein: CASSFQGTYGYTF. The chain carries TRBV6-2 or TRBV6-3 and TRBJ1-2, with D possibly matching TRBD1 (5 bases). This CDR3 spans 13 amino acids. The germline V and J ends were trimmed by 4 bases and 4 bases, with 10 bases remaining between them. Germline V gives CDR1 MNHEY, CDR2 SVGEGT.